The clone carrying this T cell receptor (beta chain) was recorded a few times. Its matching antigen is unknown. The CDR3 covers 12 residues. V shed 8 bases and J shed 4 bases, with 8 bases lying between them. This specimen comes from a study of T cell repertoires in cytomegalovirus infection. Study context: It can be stated that public TCR beta signatures indicated CMV infection as well as a matching HLA type.

One entry per CDR3 protein results from TCRdb running MiXCR on the reads. The table includes some 590,000 distinct CDR3 sequences, approximately 40% detected once. Study-level findings and limits: It was HLA-C-restricted CMV-specific TCR beta clonotypes that dominated the response ex vivo.

The clonotype comes from a human donor in good health (CMV status not recorded). Some clones in this sample may be carry-over from other donors' samples. This rearrangement joins TRBV12-3 or TRBV12-4 to TRBJ2-2; D unresolved. The specimen was cultured PBMCs, collected from culture after CMV antigen stimulation. The CDR3: CASFSGTGELFF. The DNA of the CDR3 is TGTGCCAGCTTTTCGGGCACCGGGGAGCTGTTTTTT.